The clone carrying this T cell receptor beta chain was detected ten times or more. The record originates from a study of T cells after yellow fever vaccination. V shed 5 bases and J shed 7 bases, with 20 bases lying between them. Germline CDR1 and CDR2: MGHRA and YSYEKL. The CDR3 sequence is 15 residues long. TCRdb re-called the 5' RACE reads with MiXCR, one entry per CDR3 protein. The sample gives 50,000 or so distinct CDR3 sequences, 6.5% to 8% of which show up once; around 24% is in the top ten. The V gene is TRBV4-1, the J gene TRBJ1-2; D possibly corresponds to TRBD1 (6 bases). This TCR was recovered from a man aged 18 to 29 who received the YFV17D yellow fever vaccine. The sequenced sample was CD8+ T cells not binding an NS4B(214-222) dextramer, sorted from PBMCs, obtained more than 40 days after the first yellow fever vaccination. The DNA for the CDR3 is TGCGCCAGCAGCTTACGTTCCGGGACACCGCGTGGCTACACCTTC. Protein product: CASSLRSGTPRGYTF.